The 3 T cell receptor beta chains below all came from one sample that was sequenced in a study of blood T cell repertoires in COVID-19. Only in-frame clones appear in the TCRdb table, and some are missing; sequencing was by immunoSEQ multiplex PCR. The repertoire holds roughly 150,000 clones, with around 84% as singletons. The sequencing input was PBMCs or T cells enriched from blood (not recorded which). These receptors were obtained from a man in his forties or fifties who had recovered from COVID-19.

Comments on this clone: Other DNA sequences in the sample encode the same CDR3. The chain joins TRBV30 to TRBJ1-1; D is unclear. This CDR3 is 13 amino acids long. The V gene's germline CDR1 is GTSNPN and CDR2 SVGIG (reference sequence). V lost 0 bases, J lost 1 base, and 6 bases lay in between. As DNA, the CDR3 is TGTGCCTGGAGTGTAAACAGGAACACTGAAGCTTTCTTT. Translation gives CAWSVNRNTEAFF.

The CDR3 region is CASSVGGEINEKLFF. The CDR3 region has the DNA TGTGCCAGCAGCGTAGGGGGGGAGATTAATGAAAAACTGTTTTTT. The V call is TRBV9, the J call TRBJ1-4; TRBD1 is a possible D gene (5 bases). Trimming cost V 0 bases and J 4 bases, with 10 bases left between them. The CDR3 loop spans 15 amino acids. Looked up from germline, CDR1 is SGDLS and CDR2 is YYNGEE. Based on the CDR3 plus reference TRBV9 and TRBJ1-4, the full variable domain is DSGVTQTPKHLITATGQRVTLRCSPRSGDLSVYWYQQSLDQGLQFLIQYYNGEERAKGNILERFSAQQFPDLHSELNLSSLELGDSALYFCASSVGGEINEKLFFGSGTQLSVL.

The chain is built from TRBV10-2 and TRBJ2-3; 13 bases map to TRBD2. The CDR3 covers 14 residues. CDR1 is WSHSY and CDR2 is SAAADI in the germline V gene. V lost 6 bases and J lost 7; bases outside the gene matches: 4. The DNA of the CDR3 is TGCGCCAGCAGCGAGGGACTAGCGGGGAATACGCAGTATTTT. Amino acid sequence: CASSEGLAGNTQYF.